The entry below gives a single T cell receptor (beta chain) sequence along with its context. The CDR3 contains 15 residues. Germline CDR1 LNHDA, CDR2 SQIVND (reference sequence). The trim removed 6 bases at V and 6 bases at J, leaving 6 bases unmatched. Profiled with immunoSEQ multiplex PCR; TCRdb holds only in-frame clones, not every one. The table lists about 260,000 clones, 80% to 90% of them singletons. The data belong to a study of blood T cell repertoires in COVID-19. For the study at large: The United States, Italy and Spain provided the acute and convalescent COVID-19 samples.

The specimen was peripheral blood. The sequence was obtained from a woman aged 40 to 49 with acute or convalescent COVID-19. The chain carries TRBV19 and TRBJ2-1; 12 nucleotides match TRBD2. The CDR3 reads CASSLTSGGTNEQFF. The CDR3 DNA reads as TGTGCCAGTAGCCTTACTAGCGGGGGGACCAATGAGCAGTTCTTC.